What follows describes a single T cell receptor beta chain. The antigen it recognizes is unknown. Within one base of it there is no much larger clone, and no base qualities were kept. Each collaborating institution followed its own protocols to collect whole blood in K2EDTA tubes. For TCRbeta analysis, collaborators shipped samples in one of three forms: frozen whole blood, isolated PBMCs, or DNA extracted from either of those sample types. TCRbeta CDR3 regions were amplified from genomic DNA by means of the immunoSEQ Assay, a bias-controlled multiplex PCR. As for the authors' bioinformatics: The number of nucleated cells in each sample was estimated by amplification of reference gene primers within the assay. To quantify the absolute abundance of each unique TCRbeta CDR3 rearrangement, sequence reads were collapsed and filtered. For each sample, productive Simpson clonality was calculated by taking the square root of Simpson's diversity index across productive rearrangements. The table comes from immuneACCESS by way of TCRdb, which keeps in-frame sequences with V and J called. Part of the clones is missing from these tables; in studies checked, under half for an unresolved V gene and the rest for unknown reasons. Clonal size and the V and J genes are those of that table, whereas D and trimming came from the DNA. Here the sample has about 100,000 clones; 85% occur a single time. The ten top clones hold over 10% of the sample.

These data come from a study of blood T cell repertoires in COVID-19 (dated by TCRdb to 2020 to 2021). Describing the broader study: The collaborator samples originated in the United States, Italy and Spain and spanned the acute and convalescent phases of COVID-19. The prospective study material was composed of cDNA or gDNA derived from T cells, B-cell-depleted T cells, or PBMCs. Deeply sampled blood TCRbeta repertoires from subjects exposed to, actively infected with, or recovered from COVID-19 were included in the dataset. A freely available public database, intended as a resource for researchers studying the immune response to SARS-CoV-2, is where the repertoires were released. The samples were drawn from two sources: the first 160 participants of the ongoing ImmuneRACE study, and 1,200 or so subjects contributed by 6 global collaborators. Nearly every sample came with metadata listing a de-identified subject ID, COVID-19 status, age in years and sex. Where available, HLA class I and class II types were obtained from metadata supplied by the sample provider rather than from assay-based typing.

What the work shows at the level of the full study, not this receptor alone: The quantity of clinical and demographic metadata differed by source and by participant and was supplied without curation.

V lost 3 bases and J lost 3 bases; the stretch between them is 13 bases long. The CDR1 and CDR2 encoded by the germline V gene are SGDLS and YYNGEE. From its cysteine to its phenylalanine, the CDR3 spans 14 amino acids. CDR3 DNA is the only sequence kept; it has 42 bases, read in frame from the first base. Input material: peripheral blood. The rearranged chain carries TRBV9 and TRBJ2-7; the D region possibly corresponds to TRBD1 (6 bases align). This receptor was obtained from a man aged 45-65 years with active or convalescent COVID-19. The bases read TGTGCCAGCAGCGCCTCACAGGGTAGCTACGAGCAGTACTTC. This is translated as CASSASQGSYEQYF. When the CDR3 is completed using the reference TRBV9 and TRBJ2-7 genes on either side, the full variable domain is DSGVTQTPKHLITATGQRVTLRCSPRSGDLSVYWYQQSLDQGLQFLIQYYNGEERAKGNILERFSAQQFPDLHSELNLSSLELGDSALYFCASSASQGSYEQYFGPGTRLTVT.